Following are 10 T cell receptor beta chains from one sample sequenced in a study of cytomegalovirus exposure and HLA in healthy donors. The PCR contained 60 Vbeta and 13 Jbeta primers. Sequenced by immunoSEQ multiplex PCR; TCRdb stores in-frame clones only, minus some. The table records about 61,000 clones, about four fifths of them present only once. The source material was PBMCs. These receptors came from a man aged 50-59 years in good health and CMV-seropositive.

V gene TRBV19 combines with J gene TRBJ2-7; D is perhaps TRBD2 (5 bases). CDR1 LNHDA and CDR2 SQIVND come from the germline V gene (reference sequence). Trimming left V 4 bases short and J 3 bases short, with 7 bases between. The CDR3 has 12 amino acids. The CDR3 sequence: CASSTGIYEQYF. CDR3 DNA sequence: TGTGCCAGTAGTACCGGGATCTACGAGCAGTACTTC.

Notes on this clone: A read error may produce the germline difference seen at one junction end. CDR3 sequence: CASSPGGYSNKPQHF. CDR3 bases: TGCGCCAGCAGCCCAGGGGGTTATAGCAATAAGCCCCAGCATTTT. The gene calls are TRBV5-1 and TRBJ1-5, with 7 positions matching TRBD1. CDR3 length: 15 amino acids. Per the germline V gene, CDR1 is SGHRS and CDR2 is YFSETQ. Using reference TRBV5-1 and TRBJ1-5 for the parts outside the CDR3, the full variable domain is KAGVTQTPRYLIKTRGQQVTLSCSPISGHRSVSWYQQTPGQGLQFLFEYFSETQRNKGNFPGRFSGRQFSNSRSEMNVSTLELGDSALYLCASSPGGYSNKPQHFGDGTRLSIL.

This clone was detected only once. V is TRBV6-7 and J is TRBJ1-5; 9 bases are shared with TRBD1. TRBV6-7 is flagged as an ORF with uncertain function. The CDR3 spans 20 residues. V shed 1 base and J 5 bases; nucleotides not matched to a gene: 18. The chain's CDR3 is CASSYLGGTGSSARDQPQHF. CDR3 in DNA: TGTGCCAGCAGTTACTTAGGCGGGACAGGGTCCTCGGCGAGGGATCAGCCCCAGCATTTT.

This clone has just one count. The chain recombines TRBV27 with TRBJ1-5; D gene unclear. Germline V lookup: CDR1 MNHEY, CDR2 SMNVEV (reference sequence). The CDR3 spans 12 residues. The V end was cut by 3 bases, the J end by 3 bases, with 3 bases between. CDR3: CASSFHNQPQHF. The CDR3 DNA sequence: TGTGCCAGCAGTTTCCACAATCAGCCCCAGCATTTT.

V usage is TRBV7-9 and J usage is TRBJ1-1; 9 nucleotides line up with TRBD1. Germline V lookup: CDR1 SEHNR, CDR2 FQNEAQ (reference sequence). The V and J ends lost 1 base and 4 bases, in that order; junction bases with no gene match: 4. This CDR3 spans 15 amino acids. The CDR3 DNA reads TGTGCCAGCAGCTTAGTGGGACAGGGACGCACTGAAGCTTTCTTT. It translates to CASSLVGQGRTEAFF.

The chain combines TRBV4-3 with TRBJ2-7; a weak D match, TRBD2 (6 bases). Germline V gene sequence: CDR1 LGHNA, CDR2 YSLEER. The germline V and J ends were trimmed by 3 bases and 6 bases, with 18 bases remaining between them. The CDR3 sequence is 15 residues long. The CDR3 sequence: CASSQGSRSEGEQYF. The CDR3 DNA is TGCGCCAGCAGCCAGGGAAGCCGCTCGGAGGGCGAGCAGTACTTC.

In DNA form, the CDR3 reads TGTGCCAGTACGGACATTTATGGCTACACCTTC. This sequence encodes CASTDIYGYTF. The rearrangement joins TRBV6-5 to TRBJ1-2; maybe TRBD1 (5 bases). This CDR3 region has 11 residues. Germline loops: CDR1 MNHEY, CDR2 SVGAGI. V was cut by 9 bases and J by 5 bases, with 10 bases left in between.

DNA for the CDR3: TGTGCCAGCAGTTACTCGACAGGAACCTGCGAGCAGTTCTTC. This codes for CASSYSTGTCEQFF. The rearrangement links TRBV6-5 to TRBJ2-7; weak D call: TRBD1 (6 bases). The J call may be in error: the DNA end matches TRBJ2-1 better. Germline V gene lookup returns CDR1 MNHEY and CDR2 SVGAGI. This CDR3 contains 14 residues.

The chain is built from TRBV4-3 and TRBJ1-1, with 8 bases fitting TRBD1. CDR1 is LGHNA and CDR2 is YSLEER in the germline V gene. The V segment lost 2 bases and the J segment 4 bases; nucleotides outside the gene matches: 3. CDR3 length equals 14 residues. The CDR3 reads CASSQTGGSTEAFF. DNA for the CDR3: TGCGCCAGCAGCCAAACAGGGGGTTCCACTGAAGCTTTCTTT.

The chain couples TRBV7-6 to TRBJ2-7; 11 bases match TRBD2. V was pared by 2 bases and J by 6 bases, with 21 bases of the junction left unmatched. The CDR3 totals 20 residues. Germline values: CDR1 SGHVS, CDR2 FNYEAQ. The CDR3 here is CASSLSPPPTLAGDQTEQYF. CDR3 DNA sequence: TGTGCCAGCAGCTTAAGCCCCCCCCCAACACTAGCGGGAGACCAAACCGAGCAGTACTTC.